The clone carrying this T cell receptor (beta chain) was seen at least ten times. The antigen is not known. Germline V gene sequence: CDR1 MNHEY, CDR2 SVGAGI. Trimming removed 4 bases from V and 7 bases from J, with 17 bases in between. The CDR3 extends over 16 amino acids. This sample stems from a study of identical twins. Study-level results: The abundant beta clonotypes from cord blood had fewer insertions, and memory repertoires had none of this.

Every one of the donors was a healthy Caucasian. TCRdb itself ran the 5' RACE reads through MiXCR, one entry per CDR3 protein. Among a few hundred thousand distinct CDR3 sequences listed, around 9.7% were seen once. The chain recombines TRBV6-5 with TRBJ1-6, with D possibly matching TRBD1 (5 bases). This clonotype was obtained from a woman between 45 and 65 years old in good health. The sequencing sample was made of naive T cells sorted from blood. The CDR3 DNA sequence: TGTGCCAGCAGTTCTCCCGGGGGAACCTTAAATTCACCCCTCCACTTT. Translated: CASSSPGGTLNSPLHF.